This T cell receptor beta chain was captured by sequencing in a study of early T cells in non-severe SARS-CoV-2 infection. Study summary: Bulk RNA from unsorted whole blood was sequenced; chains were unpaired. Overall study results and limits: Matching with VDJdb favored anti-spike CD8 responses (missing private and CD4 specificities).

Attached unique molecular identifiers marked individual cDNA molecules. TCRdb fed the 5' RACE reads into MiXCR, producing one record per CDR3 protein. This sample has around 84,000 distinct CDR3 sequences, with about an eighth found just once. This clonotype appeared many times. Its antigen remains unidentified. The CDR3 consists of 11 residues. Germline CDR1 and CDR2: SGDLS and YYNGEE. The V and J ends lost 0 bases and 8 bases respectively, with 2 bases between them. The material sequenced was whole blood. The sequence was obtained from an adult who was a healthcare worker with PCR-confirmed SARS-CoV-2 infection or an uninfected control (not recorded which). V usage is TRBV9 and J usage is TRBJ1-4; D call uncertain. In DNA form, the CDR3 reads TGTGCCAGCAGCGTAGACGAAAAACTGTTTTTT. It specifies CASSVDEKLFF.